In this sample, the clone carrying this T cell receptor (beta chain) turned up many times. Its matching antigen is unknown. The data were obtained in a study of blood T cells in healthy people across ages. Then a second PCR, running roughly 7 to 11 cycles, was carried out with a sample-barcoded 5' primer and a J-beta primer mix. Each cDNA molecule carried a tag from a template-switch adaptor that contained 12 random nucleotides. TCRdb redid the calling of the 5' RACE reads with MiXCR, one entry per CDR3 protein. Seen here are about 1.8 million distinct CDR3 sequences, approximately 50% observed once, and the top ten hold over 2%. Notes on the study in general: The recorded TCR beta diversity per million T cells decreased in a roughly linear manner with age.

Every donor gave roughly 9.6 milliliters of peripheral blood. CDR3 length: 12 amino acids. Trimming took off 8 bases at V and 7 bases at J, with 12 bases between the two ends. CDR1 and CDR2 from the germline V gene are ENHRY and SYGVKD. This sequence joins TRBV10-3 and TRBJ2-4, with D possibly matching TRBD2 (6 bases). The TCR originated in a woman aged 40 to 55 in good health. The specimen sequenced was blood. As DNA, the CDR3 is TGTGCCATCGGGGAACGGGGGAACATTCAGTACTTC. Translating gives CAIGERGNIQYF.